This TCR beta chain was sequenced for a study of T cell clones after liver transplantation (dated by TCRdb to the late 2010s). For the study in its entirety: The samples were obtained from ITN030ST, a randomized trial that attempted immunosuppression withdrawal within 2 years after liver transplantation. The studied cohort comprised 8 liver transplant recipients, 3 classified as tolerant and 5 as non-tolerant. Three of the eight recipients were HCV-positive; the others were transplanted for non-autoimmune, non-viral indications. Blood samples were collected pre-transplant, pre-randomization before withdrawal, and post-randomization after either complete withdrawal or failed withdrawal. Until randomization at 12-24 months post-transplant, subjects were given standard immunosuppression, with no induction therapy. Tolerance meant complete immunosuppression withdrawal for at least one year without liver enzymes rising beyond twice the upper limit of normal. Third party-reactive TCRbeta sequences from pre-transplant MLRs were also identified as an antigen-independent comparator for donor-reactive sequences. After a pre-transplant mixed lymphocyte reaction, TCRbeta sequencing was used to pinpoint donor-reactive T cell clones, which were subsequently tracked in post-transplant blood. Summary of the overall study and its limitations: Circulating donor-reactive CD4 TCRbeta sequences fell significantly post-transplant in most of the 8 subjects, irrespective of tolerance or HCV status. When repertoire turnover was accounted for, significantly reduced detection of donor-reactive sequences was found in 7 of 8 subjects for CD4 and in 8 of 8 subjects for CD8. Because of small, heterogeneous patient numbers and non-standardized post-transplant time points, the conclusions were only preliminary. Without allograft tissue specimens, donor-reactive T cells may have migrated into the graft rather than being deleted. The decline in donor-reactive sequences exceeded the decline in third party-reactive sequences, suggesting partial antigen-specific deletion that was unrelated to withdrawal success. Low numbers of available donor cells limited the measurable donor-reactive repertoire in two subjects.

This clone was counted once. Its specific antigen is unknown. Nothing much larger sits one base from this clone, and base qualities are not available. CDR1 and CDR2 are drawn from the germline V gene: SGHRS, YFSETQ. Taken from cysteine to phenylalanine, the CDR3 has 13 residues. The only DNA kept is the CDR3, 39 bases in frame from the first base. V is cut by 0 bases and J by 6 bases, and the space between the germline ends is 6 bases. High-throughput TCRbeta CDR3 sequencing of frozen genomic DNA was performed by immunoSEQ, with PCR amplification, mapping, bias correction and internal controls included. Per the source publication's procedure: Only productive rearrangements were retained, and each unique TCRbeta sequence was defined by its CDR3 nucleotide sequence together with its V and J gene. A sequence counted as donor-reactive only if the sequence showed at least 5-fold expansion in CFSE-low cells compared with unstimulated pre-transplant cells and had a frequency of at least 0.01%. Minimum frequency thresholds were set for each subject based on the unstimulated sample with the lowest template count, ensuring at least 90% detection power. Jensen-Shannon divergence between the top 1000 TCRbeta sequences post-transplant and pre-transplant was used to measure repertoire turnover. Changes in detection of donor-reactive sequences were tested with two-sided Fisher's exact tests. As stored in TCRdb, this immuneACCESS dataset retains in-frame rearrangements with V and J assigned. A fraction of the clones does not appear; measured against another copy, unresolved V genes explain less than half of the discrepancy, and the remainder lacks a known reason. That table is the source of V, J and clone size, and D and trimming were worked out from the DNA. A total of some 80,000 clones appear in this sample, around 84% of them only once. The ten largest clones take up more than 2% of the sample.

Thawed unstimulated PBMCs were stained for CD3, CD4 and CD8 and FACS-sorted into CD3+CD4+ and CD3+CD8+ populations. All 8 studied subjects were randomized to withdrawal of immunosuppression. Genomic DNA was isolated with the Qiagen DNeasy Blood and Tissue Kit. Here the chain combines TRBV5-1 and TRBJ1-4, with the D gene uncertain. The receptor's source is a human patient who received a liver transplant. Where a transplant has occurred, the graft donor may have supplied some of the T cells. The sequenced sample was CD4+ T cells from blood, obtained 48 to 50 months after liver transplant. The CDR3 in this case is CASSLGGDEKLFF. The sequence in DNA is TGCGCCAGCAGCTTGGGTGGGGATGAAAAACTGTTTTTT.